This TCR beta chain was documented in a study of naive CD8 T cells in extremely preterm neonates (TCRdb year 2017). Describing the broader study: The adult participants' age range is given as 25-50 years in the abstract but as 20-50 years in the methods. The study compared the TCRbeta CDR3 repertoires of sorted naive CD8+ T cells among four age groups: extremely preterm neonates, term neonates, young children and adults.

Study-wide conclusions, independent of this receptor: Prospective longitudinal studies of preterm and term neonates were called for by the authors so that T cell development could be tracked within individuals. A higher proportion of shared CDR3 nucleotide sequences was found in preterm neonates (approximately 2.7%) than in term neonates (approximately 0.4%), young children (about 0.03%) and adults (around 0.01%). Significantly lower iChao1 richness than in all other age groups (p < 0.05) and an even clone distribution were observed in preterm neonates, indicating a less rich repertoire. Preterm CDR3s were shorter, with fewer N additions and less junctional trimming, and were closer to germline than those of older groups. As limitations, the authors pointed to a small sample size and variable productive template counts among preterm samples.

CDR1 and CDR2 were assigned from the germline V gene (reference sequence) as GTSNPN and SVGIG. The CDR3, from cysteine to phenylalanine, totals 13 residues. Just the 39-base CDR3 DNA is kept, in frame starting at base 1. V is clipped by 4 bases and J by 3 bases, and the sequence between their germline boundaries is 12 bases long. The peripheral blood donors were five healthy children aged about 15-56 months who were having elective routine surgery, plus five healthy nonsmoking adults. A FACSAria III cell sorter was used to sort live, Annexin V-negative naive CD8+ T cells (CD3+CD8+CD45RA+CCR7+). Each sample yielded roughly 18,000 to 110,000 sorted naive CD8+ T cells. Ficoll-Paque density gradient centrifugation of diluted blood was used to isolate mononuclear cells. Mononuclear cells were cryopreserved in around 10% DMSO with about 90% FBS and stored long term at -150°C before sorting. After thawing, the cells were stained with Annexin V and with antibodies against CD3, CD8, CCR7 and CD45RA. The DNeasy Blood and Tissue Kit was used to extract genomic DNA from snap-frozen pellets of sorted cells.

A two-step, bias-controlled multiplex PCR was used to amplify TCRbeta CDR3 regions from genomic DNA. Primers specific for every TRBV and TRBJ gene segment were used in the multiplex PCR. The immunoSEQ Assay was used to generate TCRbeta repertoire data. Concerning the study's data processing: A relative-frequency ratio and a modified nearest-neighbor algorithm were applied to filter and cluster reads so that closely related sequences were merged. V, D and J gene assignments for CDR3 sequences followed IMGT annotation. Template counts were normalized for PCR amplification bias and quantified against synthetic TCR CDR3 analog sequences. Only unique productive sequences, defined as in-frame CDR3 sequences lacking stop codons, were included in the analyses. The immunoSEQ Analyzer software was used to calculate clonality, defined as 1 minus Pielou's evenness, and iChao1 richness. Statistical tests were run in JMP, with either Student's t-test or a non-parametric test chosen according to Shapiro-Wilk normality results. TCRdb limited this immuneACCESS table to in-frame rearrangements with V and J called. A share of clones is missing; checked studies link under half to unresolved V genes, and the rest is unexplained. V, J and clone size derive from that table, while D and trimming were established from the DNA sequence. The sample table holds 5,500 to 6,500 clones, of which around 97% were seen once. The top ten hold around 0.38% of the sample.

A note on this clone: Its antigen target is currently unknown. Base qualities are missing; no much larger clone stands one base away.

This receptor was obtained from a human donor in good health. What was sequenced was naive CD8+ T cells from blood. Recombination joined TRBV30 with TRBJ1-1, with the D gene not clear enough to name. The DNA sequence is TGTGCCTGGATTTCGTGGGGAGACACTGAAGCTTTCTTT. It translates as CAWISWGDTEAFF.